This passage covers 15 T cell receptor beta chains from one sample sequenced in a study of human CD8 memory T cell subsets. It was UMI-labeled 5' RACE by which the TCR beta libraries were made. Reprocessing the 5' RACE reads, TCRdb reports a single entry for every CDR3 protein and omits DNA. The sample has roughly 17,000 distinct CDR3 sequences; the top ten hold 5.4%. The sample was CD8+ T cells from PBMCs. All receptors derive from a human donor in good health.

This clonotype is classed as medium-sized by frequency. The chain is built from TRBV20-1 and TRBJ2-3; the TCRdb D gene call, TRBD1, has no DNA to confirm it. Germline assignment: CDR1 DFQATT and CDR2 SNEGSKA (reference sequence). The CDR3 covers 19 residues. Here the CDR3 reads CSARDLLDGAGTSTDTQYF.

The rearrangement links TRBV7-9 to TRBJ2-7; TCRdb lists TRBD1, though no DNA is available to test this call. Germline V gene sequence: CDR1 SEHNR, CDR2 FQNEAQ (reference sequence). This CDR3 has 15 residues. The CDR3 reads CASSLRTGKGYEQYF.

The rearrangement joins TRBV6-2 or TRBV6-3 to TRBJ1-2. CDR3 length equals 12 residues. In germline, CDR1 is MNHEY, CDR2 SVGEGT. CDR3: CASSYTVYGYTF.

V usage is TRBV20-1 and J usage is TRBJ2-5; checking the TCRdb D call of TRBD2 is not possible without DNA. The CDR3 loop spans 13 amino acids. Germline V gives CDR1 DFQATT, CDR2 SNEGSKA (reference sequence). This CDR3 is CSARGRAEETQYF.

The chain joins TRBV5-6 to TRBJ2-1; TCRdb gives TRBD1 as the D gene, but with no DNA this cannot be confirmed. Looked up from germline, CDR1 is SGHDT and CDR2 is YYEEEE. The CDR3 runs to 14 residues. CDR3 amino acids: CASSPQGAVNEQFF.

This chain connects TRBV28 to TRBJ2-1; TCRdb calls TRBD2, which cannot be checked without DNA. CDR3 length: 13 residues. Germline V lookup: CDR1 MDHEN, CDR2 SYDVKM. The CDR3 loop is CASSSRGSDEQFF.

This CDR3 reads CASSLVQENNEQFF. The chain recombines TRBV5-1 with TRBJ2-1. The CDR3 is made up of 14 amino acids. Germline V lookup: CDR1 SGHRS, CDR2 YFSETQ.

The J gene is TRBJ2-5, the V gene TRBV7-2; TCRdb outputs TRBD2, but without DNA this stays unchecked. Germline V gives CDR1 SGHTA, CDR2 FQGNSA. The CDR3 runs 15 residues. The CDR3 reads CASSLAVAGVETQYF.

The chain carries TRBV12-3 or TRBV12-4 and TRBJ2-1; without DNA, the TCRdb call of TRBD1 cannot be checked. The CDR3 length is 12 residues. The CDR3 spells CASSWTKGEQFF.

The CDR3 protein is CASSSQGVSTDTQYF. The chain links TRBV10-2 to TRBJ2-3; TCRdb proposes TRBD1, but this gene call is untestable without DNA. The CDR3 loop spans 15 amino acids. CDR1 and CDR2 from the germline V gene are WSHSY and SAAADI.

The chain combines TRBV5-1 with TRBJ2-3; absent DNA, TCRdb's TRBD2 call cannot be checked. Germline V gene lookup returns CDR1 SGHRS and CDR2 YFSETQ. This CDR3 has 16 amino acids. CDR3 sequence reads: CASSPEGAGDTDTQYF. Based on the CDR3 plus reference TRBV5-1 and TRBJ2-3, the full variable domain is KAGVTQTPRYLIKTRGQQVTLSCSPISGHRSVSWYQQTPGQGLQFLFEYFSETQRNKGNFPGRFSGRQFSNSRSEMNVSTLELGDSALYLCASSPEGAGDTDTQYFGPGTRLTVL.

V and J are TRBV19 and TRBJ1-5; TCRdb names TRBD1, which stays unverified in the absence of DNA. This CDR3 is built from 15 residues. From germline, CDR1 is LNHDA and CDR2 SQIVND (reference sequence). This CDR3 reads CASSIVSGRNQPQHF.

The chain links TRBV28 to TRBJ2-1; TCRdb's D call, TRBD2, is unchecked because there is no DNA. This CDR3 is built from 14 residues. Germline V gene sequence: CDR1 MDHEN, CDR2 SYDVKM. Here the CDR3 reads CASSFRGRGNEQFF.

The chain is built from TRBV4-1 and TRBJ2-7; TCRdb's D call of TRBD2 is untestable without DNA. The CDR3 is made up of 15 amino acids. The V gene's germline CDR1 is MGHRA and CDR2 YSYEKL. CDR3 residues: CASSLEPSGSYEQYF.

The genes are TRBV4-1 and TRBJ2-3; checking the TCRdb D call of TRBD1 is not possible without DNA. The germline V gene has CDR1 MGHRA and CDR2 YSYEKL. This CDR3 spans 17 amino acids. Here the CDR3 reads CASSHLPGQGNTDTQYF.